This record looks at one T cell receptor (beta chain) sequence and its context. The sample holds many counts of this clonotype. This receptor's antigen is unknown. Base qualities are not recorded, but no much larger clone differs from it by a single base. Sequences SGHVS (CDR1) and FQNEAQ (CDR2) are obtained from the germline V gene. V is trimmed back by 2 bases and J by 4 bases, and the junction contains 13 bases that no gene match accounts for. The CDR3 sequence holds 18 residues, the cysteine and phenylalanine included. CDR3 DNA is the only sequence kept; it has 54 bases, read in frame from the first base. TCRdb names Illumina HiSeq 2500 as the instrument used. Quantitative 5'-RACE with molecular barcodes was used to prepare TCR beta libraries. The study's own analysis went as follows. A new computational method based on a probabilistic model of VDJ rearrangement was used to identify disease-linked TCR variants. TCRdb reprocessing: public reads trimmed at Q25 with fastp, clones called with MiXCR, in-frame beta chains kept. Records with the same CDR3 protein are collapsed into one entry carrying the most frequent genes and DNA. These V and J calls rely on TCRdb rather than the paper's analysis. In all, the sample holds more than 600,000 distinct CDR3 sequences, and 19% of those were seen once. The ten largest clones add up to 15% to 20% of the sample.

This sample was taken from a study of CD8 T cells in ankylosing spondylitis (dated by TCRdb to about 2017). For the study in its entirety: The study set out to find disease-linked TCR variants by profiling T cell receptor beta repertoires in ankylosing spondylitis patients and healthy donors. In total, the full study cohort was made up of 100 to 140 healthy donors and more than 20 ankylosing spondylitis patients. Peripheral blood was sampled, and synovial fluid was additionally collected from ankylosing spondylitis patients.

What the authors observed across the whole study: Blood from ankylosing spondylitis patients appeared to be characterized by a TCR beta motif made up of eight highly homologous amino acid variants. The disease-linked clones showed a CD8+ phenotype and occurred at relatively low frequencies in peripheral blood. The disease-linked clones were reported to be significantly enriched in matched synovial fluid samples from ankylosing spondylitis patients. Some of the motif variants had been reported before in the synovial fluid and blood of reactive arthritis patients, a finding that suggests common disease-initiation mechanisms.

The sequenced sample was blood, either unsorted or a sorted T cell fraction (not recorded which). The TCR originated in a male donor with ankylosing spondylitis. The chain is assembled from TRBV7-8 and TRBJ2-3; 9 junctional bases match TRBD2. The nucleotides are TGTGCCAGCAGCTTATTGGGGTTTAGCGGGAGCCCACCAGATACGCAGTATTTT. The translation is CASSLLGFSGSPPDTQYF.